A single sample is the source of the 3 T cell receptor beta chains below, sequenced in a study of T cells in Graves' hyperthyroidism and ophthalmopathy. RNA transcripts gave rise to amplified TCR beta CDR3 regions. HTBI primers drove first-round RT-PCR of the TCR CDR3. TCRdb reprocessed the multiplex PCR reads via MiXCR and lists one record per CDR3 protein. The sample holds some 400,000 distinct CDR3 sequences; about a fifth are singletons and the top ten take about 3.5%. Sample: blood. The receptors shown here come from a woman aged 18-29 years with Graves' hyperthyroidism.

This clonotype has just a few counts. The CDR3 DNA follows: TGTGCCAGCAGCTTGGACGTTCGCGAGGGAAACTACTATGGCTACACCTTC. The encoded protein is CASSLDVREGNYYGYTF. This chain links TRBV5-4 with TRBJ1-2; no reliable D call. V was pared by 0 bases and J by 3 bases, with 18 bases between. Germline assignment: CDR1 SGHNT and CDR2 YYREEE (reference sequence). The CDR3 runs 17 residues.

The chain recombines TRBV12-3 or TRBV12-4 with TRBJ1-1; TRBD1 might be the D (6 bases). V was trimmed by 9 bases and J by 0 bases, leaving 14 bases between them. CDR3 length equals 14 residues. CDR3 protein: CASTHGGMNTEAFF. The CDR3 DNA reads TGTGCCAGTACTCACGGGGGCATGAACACTGAAGCTTTCTTT.

The V and J genes are TRBV5-1 and TRBJ2-2, with a tentative D call TRBD2 (6 bases). The CDR3 is made up of 15 amino acids. Germline V gene sequence: CDR1 SGHRS, CDR2 YFSETQ. V lost 4 bases and J 2 bases, leaving 12 bases between the germline ends. The CDR3 DNA is TGCGCCAGCAGCCCGTCGGGGGTAAACACCGGGGAGCTGTTTTTT. This gives the protein CASSPSGVNTGELFF.